This TCR beta chain comes out of a study of blood T cell repertoires in COVID-19. Study-wide context: The analysed material was cDNA or gDNA that came from T cells, B-cell-depleted T cells, or PBMCs.

Authors' data handling: Researchers report that nucleated cell counts were estimated from reference gene primer amplification. Produced via immunoSEQ multiplex PCR; TCRdb's table is partial and in-frame only. V, J and clone size are taken as reported in that table, and D and trimming were inferred from the DNA itself. The repertoire includes hundreds of thousands of clones, 70% to 90% of them detected once, and about 8.6% sits in the top ten. The length of the CDR3 is 21 residues. Per germline, CDR1 LNHDA and CDR2 SQIVND (reference sequence). Deletions cut 1 base from V and 7 bases from J, with 32 bases between.

The source is a man aged 18 to 35 with active or convalescent COVID-19. The V call is TRBV19, the J call TRBJ1-5; a possible D gene is TRBD1 (6 bases). Input material: peripheral blood. The CDR3 DNA sequence: TGTGCCAGTAGTATAGCTGTTGGGGGCGGAGAGGTTGTGCGAGGGGAGCAGCCCCAGCATTTT. Translated, it gives CASSIAVGGGEVVRGEQPQHF.